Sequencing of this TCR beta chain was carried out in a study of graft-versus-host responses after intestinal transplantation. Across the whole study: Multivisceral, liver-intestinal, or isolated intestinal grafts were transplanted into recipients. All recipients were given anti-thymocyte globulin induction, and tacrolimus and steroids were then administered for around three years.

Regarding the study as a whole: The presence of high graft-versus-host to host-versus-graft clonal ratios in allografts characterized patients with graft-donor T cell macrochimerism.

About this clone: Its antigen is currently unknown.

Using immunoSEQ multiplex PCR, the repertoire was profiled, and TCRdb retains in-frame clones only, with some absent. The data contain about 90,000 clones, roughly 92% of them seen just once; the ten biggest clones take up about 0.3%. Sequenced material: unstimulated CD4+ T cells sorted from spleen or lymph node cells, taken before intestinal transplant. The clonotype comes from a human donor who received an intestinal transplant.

CDR3 loop: CASSLMRRGFNEQFF. The CDR3 DNA is TGTGCCAGCAGCTTAATGCGGCGGGGCTTCAATGAGCAGTTCTTC. V gene TRBV7-3 combines with J gene TRBJ2-1, with D possibly TRBD2 on 6 matching bases. This CDR3 contains 15 residues. Trimming removed 1 base from V and 6 bases from J, with 13 bases in between. Germline CDR1 reads SGHTA; CDR2 reads FQGTGA.